This T cell receptor (beta chain) was sequenced during a study of T cell repertoires in cytomegalovirus infection. At the level of the study: Selection of CMV epitopes for the study included recently identified HLA-C-restricted and well-studied HLA-B-restricted ones. Public signatures in TCR beta pointed to CMV infection and matching HLA type.

TCRdb processed the reads anew with MiXCR; each CDR3 protein has one entry. The repertoire has approximately 470,000 distinct CDR3 sequences, more than 40% of them found once; the top ten carry about two fifths. CDR1 SGHTA and CDR2 FQGNSA come from the germline V gene. The germline V and J ends were trimmed by 6 bases and 9 bases, with 21 bases remaining between them. The CDR3 runs 15 residues. As concerns this clonotype: Its cognate antigen is unknown.

The input for sequencing was cultured PBMCs, taken from culture after CMV antigen stimulation. The source is a human donor in good health (CMV status not recorded). Some clones in this sample may be carry-over from other donors' samples. The chain uses TRBV7-2 and TRBJ2-1; D might be TRBD1 or TRBD2, each matching 5 bases. The CDR3 spells CASRGPVGPVREQFF. CDR3 nucleotide sequence: TGTGCCAGCAGGGGACCCGTCGGCCCCGTACGTGAGCAGTTCTTC.